The clone carrying this T cell receptor (beta chain) was counted a few times. As yet, its antigen is unknown. The V end was cut by 0 bases, the J end by 4 bases, with 21 bases between. The CDR3 has 18 residues. The germline V gene has CDR1 LGHNA and CDR2 YNFKEQ. These data are taken from a study of shared clonotypes between healthy human individuals. Study information: Three CD4 naive, three CD4 memory, two CD8 naive and one CD8 memory plate were used per donor.

Study-wide results and limits: Sampling covered nothing but blood. Tissue TCR repertoires likely differ from those found in blood. Rarefaction showed that sequencing of sorted subsets was incomplete (despite large depth). Larger estimated richness was generally seen in naive subsets than in memory subsets.

This table comes from immunoSEQ multiplex PCR, and its TCRdb copy is limited to in-frame clones, with some not included. Found here are approximately 2.5 million clones, 85% to 95% of them singletons; the top ten hold under 0.15%. The TCR originated in a man aged 18-30 years in good health. Sequencing was done on a sample of naive CD4+ T cells sorted from blood. Subset reported: CD45RA+ positively selected. The chain couples TRBV4-2 to TRBJ1-2; TRBD1 is a possible D gene (5 bases). The CDR3 loop reads CASSQETQDRQNSYGYTF. CDR3 DNA: TGTGCCAGCAGCCAAGAAACCCAGGATAGACAGAATTCCTATGGCTACACCTTC.